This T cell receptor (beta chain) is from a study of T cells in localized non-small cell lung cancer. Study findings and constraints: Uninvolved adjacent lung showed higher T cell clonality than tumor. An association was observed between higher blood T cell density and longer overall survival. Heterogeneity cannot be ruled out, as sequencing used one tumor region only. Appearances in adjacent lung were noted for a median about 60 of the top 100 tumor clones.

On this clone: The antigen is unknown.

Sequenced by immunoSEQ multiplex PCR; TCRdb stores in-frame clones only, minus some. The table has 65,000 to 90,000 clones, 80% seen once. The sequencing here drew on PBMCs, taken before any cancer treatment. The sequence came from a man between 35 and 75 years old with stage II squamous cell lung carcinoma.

The CDR3 nucleotides read TGTGCCTGGTCCGGATGGGGGAATTCACCCCTCCACTTT. It specifies CAWSGWGNSPLHF. The rearrangement links TRBV30 to TRBJ1-6, with TRBD1 as a possible D gene (5 bases). Germline V gene data show CDR1 as GTSNPN and CDR2 as SVGIG (reference sequence). The CDR3 is made up of 13 amino acids. V dropped 5 bases and J dropped 7 bases, with 12 bases sitting between them. Full variable domain (remainder filled in from reference TRBV30 and TRBJ1-6): SQTIHQWPATLVQPVGSPLSLECTVEGTSNPNLYWYRQAAGRGLQLLFYSVGIGQISSEVPQNLSASRPQDRQFILSSKKLLLSDSGFYLCAWSGWGNSPLHFGNGTRLTVT.